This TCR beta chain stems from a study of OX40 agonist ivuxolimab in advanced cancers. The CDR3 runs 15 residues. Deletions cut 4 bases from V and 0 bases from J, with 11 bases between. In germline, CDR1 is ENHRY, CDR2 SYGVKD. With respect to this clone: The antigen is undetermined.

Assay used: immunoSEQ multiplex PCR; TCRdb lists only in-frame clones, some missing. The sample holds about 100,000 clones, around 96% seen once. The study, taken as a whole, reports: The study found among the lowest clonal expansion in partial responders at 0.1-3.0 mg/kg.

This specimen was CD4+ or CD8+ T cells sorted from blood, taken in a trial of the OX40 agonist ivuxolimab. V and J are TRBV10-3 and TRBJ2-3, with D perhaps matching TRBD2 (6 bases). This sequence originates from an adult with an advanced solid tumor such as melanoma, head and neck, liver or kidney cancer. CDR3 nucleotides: TGTGCCATCAGTGTAAGCGGGTACAGCACAGATACGCAGTATTTT. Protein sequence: CAISVSGYSTDTQYF.